Listed here is a single TCR beta chain. Repertoires were generated with immunoSEQ multiplex PCR, while TCRdb's copy carries only in-frame clones and drops some. The data show approximately 77,000 clones, with less than 85% seen just once and around 4.7% held by the top ten. This entry comes from a study of blood T cell repertoires in COVID-19. Study-wide context: T cells, B-cell-depleted T cells, or PBMCs supplied cDNA or gDNA.

From germline, CDR1 is SGHRS and CDR2 YFSETQ. Trimming took off 0 bases at V and 9 bases at J, with 19 bases between the two ends. This CDR3 has 16 residues. The receptor comes from a woman aged 70-85 years with acute or convalescent COVID-19. Sequencing input: peripheral blood. The chain employs TRBV5-1 and TRBJ2-1; a weak D match, TRBD2 (7 bases). CDR3 in DNA: TGCGCCAGCAGCTTGGGATGGGCGGGGGCCACCGCTGAGCAGTTCTTC. Its protein is CASSLGWAGATAEQFF.